This T cell receptor beta chain was obtained from a study of cytomegalovirus exposure and HLA in healthy donors. Broader study findings: Overall, some 160 TCR beta chains were annotated as cytomegalovirus-associated. Most TCR sequences were rare, but some public TCRs occurred in many donors. Later, an analysis found that TCR clusters from the first cohort tended to co-occur in the 90 to 150 validation repertoires.

The data were produced by immunoSEQ multiplex PCR, yet TCRdb's version contains in-frame clones alone and is incomplete. The sample lists approximately 170,000 clones; about 85% were seen once. Of note for this clone: Its antigen is not known.

CDR3 length equals 16 residues. V was pared by 6 bases and J by 0 bases, with 7 bases of the junction left unmatched. Germline V gene data show CDR1 as SGHAT and CDR2 as FQNNGV. The chain carries TRBV11-2 and TRBJ2-1, with 8 bases matching TRBD2. This clonotype originated in a man between 18 and 35 years old in good health and CMV-seropositive. Material: PBMCs. CDR3 DNA: TGTGCCAGCAGAGGACTAGCAGAGAGCTCCTACAATGAGCAGTTCTTC. Translated: CASRGLAESSYNEQFF.